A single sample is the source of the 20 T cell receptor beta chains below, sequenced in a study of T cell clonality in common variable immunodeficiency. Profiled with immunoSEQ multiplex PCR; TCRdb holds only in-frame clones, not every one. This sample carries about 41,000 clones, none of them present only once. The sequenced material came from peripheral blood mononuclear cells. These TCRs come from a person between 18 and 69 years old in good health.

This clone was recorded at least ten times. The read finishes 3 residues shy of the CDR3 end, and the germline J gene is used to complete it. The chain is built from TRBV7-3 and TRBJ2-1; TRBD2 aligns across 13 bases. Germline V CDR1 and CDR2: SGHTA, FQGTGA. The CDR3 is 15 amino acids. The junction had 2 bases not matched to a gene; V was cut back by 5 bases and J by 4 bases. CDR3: CASSPGLAGYNEQFF. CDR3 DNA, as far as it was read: TGTGCCAGCAGCCCGGGACTAGCGGGGTACAATGAG.

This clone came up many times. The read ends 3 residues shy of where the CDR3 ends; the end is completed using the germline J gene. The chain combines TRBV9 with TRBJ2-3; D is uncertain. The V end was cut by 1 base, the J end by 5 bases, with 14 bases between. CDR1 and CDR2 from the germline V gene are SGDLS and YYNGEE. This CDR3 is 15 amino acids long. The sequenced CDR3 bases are TGTGCCAGCAGCGTAAGTGGTAGGGCTCTAGATACG. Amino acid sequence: CASSVSGRALDT. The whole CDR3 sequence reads CASSVSGRALDTQYF.

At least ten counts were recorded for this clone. The chain's CDR3 is CASSQLEQGPGDTQYF. The part of the CDR3 DNA that was read is TGTGCCAGCAGCCAACTTGAACAGGGCCCGGGAGATACG. The J gene is TRBJ2-3, the V gene TRBV6-2 or TRBV6-3, with D possibly being TRBD1 (6 bases). The read terminates 3 residues ahead of where the CDR3 ends, so the germline J gene completes it. This CDR3 region has 16 residues. V was shortened by 6 bases and J by 5 bases, with 21 bases between the two germline ends. Germline loops: CDR1 MNHEY, CDR2 SVGEGT.

CDR3 DNA (partial): TGTGCCAGCAGCAGAGAGACTAGCGGATTCTACGAC. It is translated as CASSRETSGFYD. The whole CDR3 reads CASSRETSGFYDYTF. The chain joins TRBV7-2 to TRBJ1-2, with D uncertain. The read comes to an end 3 residues before the CDR3 does, leaving the germline J gene to fill in the end. The germline gives CDR1 SGHTA, CDR2 FQGNSA. This CDR3 contains 15 residues.

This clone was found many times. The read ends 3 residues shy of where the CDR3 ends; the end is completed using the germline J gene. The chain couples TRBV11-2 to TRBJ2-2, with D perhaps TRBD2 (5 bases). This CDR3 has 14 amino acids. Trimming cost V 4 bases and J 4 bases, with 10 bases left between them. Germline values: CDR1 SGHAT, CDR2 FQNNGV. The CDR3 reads CASSSLARTGELFF. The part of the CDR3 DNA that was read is TGTGCCAGCAGCTCCCTAGCCCGCACCGGGGAG.

CDR3: CASSPAGYSYNDYTF. The sequenced CDR3 bases are TGTGCCAGCTCACCAGCGGGGTACTCCTACAATGAC. V is TRBV18 and J is TRBJ1-2, with D uncertain. The read is 3 residues too short to cover the CDR3 end, so that end is filled in from the germline J gene. The CDR3 is 15 residues long. Germline V lookup: CDR1 KGHSH, CDR2 LQKENI. The complete variable domain, with remaining parts taken from reference TRBV18 and TRBJ1-2, reads NAGVMQNPRHLVRRRGQEARLRCSPMKGHSHVYWYRQLPEEGLKFMVYLQKENIIDESGMPKERFSAEFPKEGPSILRIQQVVRGDSAAYFCASSPAGYSYNDYTFGSGTRLTVV.

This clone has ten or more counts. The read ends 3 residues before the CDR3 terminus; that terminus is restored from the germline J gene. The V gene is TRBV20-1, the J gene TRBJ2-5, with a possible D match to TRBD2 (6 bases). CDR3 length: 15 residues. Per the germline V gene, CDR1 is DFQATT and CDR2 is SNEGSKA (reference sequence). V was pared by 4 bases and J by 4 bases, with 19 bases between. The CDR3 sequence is CSATPPGGAGETQYF. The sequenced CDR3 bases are TGCAGTGCTACCCCGCCAGGAGGGGCAGGAGAGACC.

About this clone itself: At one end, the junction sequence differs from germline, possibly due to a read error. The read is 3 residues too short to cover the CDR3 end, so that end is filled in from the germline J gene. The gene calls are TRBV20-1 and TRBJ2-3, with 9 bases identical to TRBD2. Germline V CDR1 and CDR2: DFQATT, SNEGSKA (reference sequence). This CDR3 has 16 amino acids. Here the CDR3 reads CNAPPGSGRGTDTQYF. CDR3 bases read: TGCAATGCTCCCCCGGGTAGCGGGAGAGGTACAGATACG.

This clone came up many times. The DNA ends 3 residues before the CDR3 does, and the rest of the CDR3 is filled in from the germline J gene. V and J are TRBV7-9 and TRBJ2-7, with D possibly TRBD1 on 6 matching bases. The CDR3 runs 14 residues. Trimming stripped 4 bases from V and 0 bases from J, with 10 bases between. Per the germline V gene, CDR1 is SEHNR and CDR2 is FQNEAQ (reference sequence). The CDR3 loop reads CASSSTGSSYEQYF. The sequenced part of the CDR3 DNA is TGTGCCAGCAGCTCTACAGGGAGCTCCTACGAG.

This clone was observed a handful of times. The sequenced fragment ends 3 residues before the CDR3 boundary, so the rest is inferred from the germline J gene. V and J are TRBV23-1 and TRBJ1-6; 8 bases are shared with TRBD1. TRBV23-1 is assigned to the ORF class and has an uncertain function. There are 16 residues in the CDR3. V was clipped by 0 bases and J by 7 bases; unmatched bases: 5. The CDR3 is CASSQSRDRRNSPLHF. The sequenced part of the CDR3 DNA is TGCGCCAGCAGTCAATCCCGGGACAGGCGCAATTCACCC.

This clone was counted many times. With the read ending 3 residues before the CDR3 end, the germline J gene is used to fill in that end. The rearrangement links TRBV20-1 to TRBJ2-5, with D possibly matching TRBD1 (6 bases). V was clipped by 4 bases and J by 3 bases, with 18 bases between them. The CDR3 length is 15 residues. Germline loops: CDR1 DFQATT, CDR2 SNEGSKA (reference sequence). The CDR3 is CSATPPGTFKETQYF. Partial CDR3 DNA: TGCAGTGCTACCCCCCCCGGGACATTTAAAGAGACC.

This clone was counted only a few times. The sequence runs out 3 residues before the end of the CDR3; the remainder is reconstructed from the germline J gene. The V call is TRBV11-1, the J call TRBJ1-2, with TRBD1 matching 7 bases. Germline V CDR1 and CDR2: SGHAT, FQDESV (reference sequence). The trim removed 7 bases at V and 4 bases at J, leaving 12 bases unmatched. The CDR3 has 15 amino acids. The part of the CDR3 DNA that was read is TGTGCCAGCACCCAAGTTCCGGGACAGAGCTATGGC. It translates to CASTQVPGQSYG. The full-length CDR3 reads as CASTQVPGQSYGYTF.

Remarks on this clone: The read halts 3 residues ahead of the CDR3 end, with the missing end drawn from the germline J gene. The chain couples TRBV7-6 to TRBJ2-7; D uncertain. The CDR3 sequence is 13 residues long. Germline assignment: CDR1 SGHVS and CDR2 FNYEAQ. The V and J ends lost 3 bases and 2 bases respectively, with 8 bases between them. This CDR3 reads CASSFKAAYEQYF. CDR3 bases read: TGTGCCAGCAGCTTTAAGGCGGCCTACGAG. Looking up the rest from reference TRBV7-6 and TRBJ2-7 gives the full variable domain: GAGVSQSPRYKVTKRGQDVALRCDPISGHVSLYWYRQALGQGPEFLTYFNYEAQQDKSGLPNDRFSAERPEGSISTLTIQRTEQRDSAMYRCASSFKAAYEQYFGPGTRLTVT.

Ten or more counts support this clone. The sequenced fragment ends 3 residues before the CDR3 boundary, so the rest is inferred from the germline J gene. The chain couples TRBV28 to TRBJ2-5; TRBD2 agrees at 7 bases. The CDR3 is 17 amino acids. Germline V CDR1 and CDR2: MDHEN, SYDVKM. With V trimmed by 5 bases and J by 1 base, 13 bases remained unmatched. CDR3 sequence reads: CASSPPRRASGQETQYF. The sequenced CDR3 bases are TGTGCCAGCAGTCCACCTAGACGCGCTAGCGGCCAAGAGACC.

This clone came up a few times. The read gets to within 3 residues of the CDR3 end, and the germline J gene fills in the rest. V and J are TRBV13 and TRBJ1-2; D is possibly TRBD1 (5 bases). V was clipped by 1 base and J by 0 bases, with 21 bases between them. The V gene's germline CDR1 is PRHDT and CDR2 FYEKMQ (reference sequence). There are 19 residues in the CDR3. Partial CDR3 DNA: TGTGCCAGCAGCTTAGAGTACAGGTTGGCGGCCGACCCTAACTATGGC. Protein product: CASSLEYRLAADPNYG. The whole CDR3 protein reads CASSLEYRLAADPNYGYTF.

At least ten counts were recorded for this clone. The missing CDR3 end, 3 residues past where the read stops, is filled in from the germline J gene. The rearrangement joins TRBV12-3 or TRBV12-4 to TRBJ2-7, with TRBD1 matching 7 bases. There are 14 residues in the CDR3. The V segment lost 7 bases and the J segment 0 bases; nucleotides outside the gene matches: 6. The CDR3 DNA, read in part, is TGTGCCAGCAATCGACAGGGCCCCTCCTACGAG. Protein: CASNRQGPSYE. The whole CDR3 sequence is CASNRQGPSYEQYF.

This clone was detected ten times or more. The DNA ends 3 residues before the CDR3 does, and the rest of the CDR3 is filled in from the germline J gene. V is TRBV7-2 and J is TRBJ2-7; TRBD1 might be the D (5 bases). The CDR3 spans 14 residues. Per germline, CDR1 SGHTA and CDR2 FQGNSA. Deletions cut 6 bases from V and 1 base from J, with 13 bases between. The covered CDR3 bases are TGTGCCAGCAGTATTAACAGGTTATCCTACGAG. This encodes CASSINRLSYE. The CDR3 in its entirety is CASSINRLSYEQYF. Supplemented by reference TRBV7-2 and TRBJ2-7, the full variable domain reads GAGVSQSPSNKVTEKGKDVELRCDPISGHTALYWYRQSLGQGLEFLIYFQGNSAPDKSGLPSDRFSAERTGGSVSTLTIQRTQQEDSAVYLCASSINRLSYEQYFGPGTRLTVT.

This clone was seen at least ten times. The part of the CDR3 DNA that was read is TGCAGCGTTCGGACCGGGACAAGTAACACCGGGGAG. It yields the protein CSVRTGTSNTGE. The complete CDR3 sequence is CSVRTGTSNTGELFF. The rearrangement uses TRBV29-1 and TRBJ2-2, with D possibly matching TRBD1 (6 bases). The read ends 3 residues early relative to the CDR3; the germline J gene fills the gap. CDR3 length equals 15 residues. With 5 bases removed from V and 2 bases from J, the gap between germline ends came to 15 bases. CDR1 and CDR2 (germline): SQVTM, ANQGSEA.

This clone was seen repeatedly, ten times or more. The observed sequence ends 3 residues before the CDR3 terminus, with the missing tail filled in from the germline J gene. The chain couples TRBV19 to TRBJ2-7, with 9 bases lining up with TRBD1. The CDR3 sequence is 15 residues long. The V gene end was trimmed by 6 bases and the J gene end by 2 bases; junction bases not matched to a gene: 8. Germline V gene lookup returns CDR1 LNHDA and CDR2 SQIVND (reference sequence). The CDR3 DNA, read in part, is TGTGCCAGTAGCGCCGGGGGACAGGGCACCTACGAG. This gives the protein CASSAGGQGTYE. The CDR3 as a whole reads CASSAGGQGTYEQYF.

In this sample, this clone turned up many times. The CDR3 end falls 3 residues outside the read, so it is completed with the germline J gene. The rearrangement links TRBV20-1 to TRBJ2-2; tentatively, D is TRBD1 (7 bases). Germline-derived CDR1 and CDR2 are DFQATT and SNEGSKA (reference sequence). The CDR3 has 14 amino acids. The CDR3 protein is CSALPGLQGEKLFF. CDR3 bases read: TGCAGTGCTTTACCGGGACTCCAGGGGGAAAAG.